A single sample is the source of the 30 T cell receptor beta chains below, sequenced in a study of regulatory dendritic cells for organ transplantation. The table came from immunoSEQ multiplex PCR; TCRdb's copy has only in-frame clones and leaves some out. The sample records some 40,000 clones, 85% to 95% being singletons. The sequenced sample consisted of naive CD8+ T cells from blood. Subset noted: CD45RA+ naive T cells. The receptors shown here come from a human donor in good health.

The chain has TRBV27 and TRBJ2-5, with a weak D call TRBD1 (6 bases). CDR3 length: 16 amino acids. V was shortened by 1 base and J by 5 bases, with 17 bases between the two germline ends. CDR1 is MNHEY and CDR2 is SMNVEV in the germline V gene (reference sequence). The chain's CDR3 is CASSLFPQGLGETQYF. The CDR3 DNA follows: TGTGCCAGCAGTTTATTTCCTCAGGGGCTGGGGGAGACCCAGTACTTC.

The gene calls are TRBV28 and TRBJ2-3, with D tentatively TRBD2 (6 bases). This CDR3 has 14 amino acids. Germline V gene data show CDR1 as MDHEN and CDR2 as SYDVKM. Trimming pared 3 bases from V and 12 bases from J, leaving 19 bases between. DNA of the CDR3: TGTGCCAGCAGTTTGTTATCTAGCGAGCTTAGACAGTATTTT. It yields the protein CASSLLSSELRQYF. The complete variable domain, with remaining parts taken from reference TRBV28 and TRBJ2-3, reads DVKVTQSSRYLVKRTGEKVFLECVQDMDHENMFWYRQDPGLGLRLIYFSYDVKMKEKGDIPEGYSVSREKKERFSLILESASTNQTSMYLCASSLLSSELRQYFGPGTRLTVL.

The V call is TRBV2, the J call TRBJ2-3; D remains unclear. This CDR3 spans 14 amino acids. The V and J ends lost 3 bases and 5 bases respectively, with 12 bases between them. CDR1 is SNHLY and CDR2 is FYNNEI in the germline V gene. CDR3 sequence reads: CASSESGFGDTQYF. CDR3 nucleotide sequence: TGTGCCAGCAGTGAGTCCGGCTTTGGAGATACGCAGTATTTT. The variable domain in full, completed from reference TRBV2 and TRBJ2-3, reads EPEVTQTPSHQVTQMGQEVILRCVPISNHLYFYWYRQILGQKVEFLVSFYNNEISEKSEIFDDQFSVERPDGSNFTLKIRSTKLEDSAMYFCASSESGFGDTQYFGPGTRLTVL.

This clone was found once. The chain has TRBV25-1 and TRBJ2-1; D might be TRBD2 (6 bases). The germline V gene has CDR1 MGHDK and CDR2 SYGVNS. The germline V and J ends were trimmed by 3 bases and 8 bases, with 14 bases remaining between them. CDR3 length: 14 residues. This chain's CDR3 is CASSDGIAVYEQFF. CDR3 sequence (DNA): TGTGCCAGCAGTGATGGAATAGCGGTATATGAGCAGTTCTTC.

The J gene is TRBJ2-7, the V gene TRBV28; 11 nucleotides agree with TRBD2. CDR1 and CDR2 from the germline V gene are MDHEN and SYDVKM. The CDR3 is 17 amino acids. The trim removed 7 bases at V and 1 base at J, leaving 12 bases unmatched. CDR3 bases: TGTGCCAGCACAGGGGGGACTAGCGGACTCGTGTCCTACGAGCAGTACTTC. Residues: CASTGGTSGLVSYEQYF.

This sequence joins TRBV14 and TRBJ2-2, with D uncertain. V lost 1 base, J lost 6 bases, and 6 bases lay in between. CDR3 length equals 13 residues. Germline V lookup: CDR1 SGHDN, CDR2 FVKESK. The CDR3 DNA reads as TGTGCCAGCAGCCAAGGTCAGCCCGGGGAGCTGTTTTTT. The encoded protein is CASSQGQPGELFF.

The chain couples TRBV21-1 to TRBJ2-2; the DNA was not used to check the table's D call, TRBD1. TRBV21-1 is labeled a pseudogene. The CDR3 contains 14 residues. The CDR3 DNA reads as TGTGCCAGCAGGGGACAGGGAGTGACCGGGGAGCTGTTTTTT. Encoded protein: CASRGQGVTGELFF.

This clone has a handful of counts. The chain links TRBV7-9 to TRBJ1-1; D is ambiguous. Deletions cut 5 bases from V and 7 bases from J, with 2 bases between. CDR1 is SEHNR and CDR2 is FQNEAQ in the germline V gene (reference sequence). The CDR3 contains 9 residues. CDR3 region: CASSHEAFF. CDR3 coding DNA: TGTGCCAGCAGCCATGAAGCTTTCTTT.

This rearrangement joins TRBV5-5 to TRBJ2-1; TRBD2 matches at 12 bases. Germline lookup yields CDR1 SGHKS and CDR2 YYEKEE (reference sequence). The V and J ends lost 4 bases and 6 bases, in that order; junction bases with no gene match: 11. There are 17 residues in the CDR3. CDR3 DNA sequence: TGTGCCAGCAGCCCGACGACTAGCGGGAGATTGGTCAATGAGCAGTTCTTC. It yields the protein CASSPTTSGRLVNEQFF. The entire variable domain, with the rest obtained from reference TRBV5-5 and TRBJ2-1, is as follows: DAGVTQSPTHLIKTRGQQVTLRCSPISGHKSVSWYQQVLGQGPQFIFQYYEKEERGRGNFPDRFSARQFPNYSSELNVNALLLGDSALYLCASSPTTSGRLVNEQFFGPGTRLTVL.

Remarks on this clone: This specimen includes other DNA sequences encoding the same CDR3. This chain links TRBV5-4 with TRBJ2-7; TRBD2 matches 14 bases. After removal of 4 bases from V and 4 bases from J, the junction contained 4 bases not matched to a gene. Germline V gene lookup returns CDR1 SGHNT and CDR2 YYREEE (reference sequence). The CDR3 loop spans 15 amino acids. CDR3 amino acids: CASSPGTSGGYEQYF. In nucleotides, the CDR3 is TGTGCCAGCAGCCCGGGGACTAGCGGGGGATACGAGCAGTACTTC.

This CDR3 is CASSQVPGANVLTF. CDR3 DNA: TGTGCCAGCAGCCAGGTTCCTGGGGCCAACGTCCTGACTTTC. The J gene is TRBJ2-6, the V gene TRBV14; D gene unclear. This CDR3 has 14 amino acids. The ends were cut back, 3 bases at V and 2 bases at J, with 5 bases in the middle. CDR1 and CDR2 from the germline V gene are SGHDN and FVKESK.

V is TRBV11-3 and J is TRBJ2-7; possible D gene TRBD2, 6 bases. Germline CDR1 and CDR2: SGHNT and YENEEA. The V end lost 1 base, the J end lost 2 bases, and 12 bases lay between the germline ends. This CDR3 is built from 15 residues. CDR3: CASSLGPGTPYEQYF. The CDR3 DNA reads as TGTGCCAGCAGCTTAGGACCCGGGACTCCCTACGAGCAGTACTTC.

The chain recombines TRBV9 with TRBJ1-2; D not certain. The CDR3 is made up of 14 amino acids. The V and J ends lost 1 base and 1 base respectively, with 8 bases between them. Germline values: CDR1 SGDLS, CDR2 YYNGEE. This CDR3 reads CASSVFIDNYGYTF. The CDR3 coding sequence is TGTGCCAGCAGCGTATTCATCGATAACTATGGCTACACCTTC. Variable domain in full (rest from reference TRBV9 and TRBJ1-2): DSGVTQTPKHLITATGQRVTLRCSPRSGDLSVYWYQQSLDQGLQFLIQYYNGEERAKGNILERFSAQQFPDLHSELNLSSLELGDSALYFCASSVFIDNYGYTFGSGTRLTVV.

The V call is TRBV29-1, the J call TRBJ1-2, with 7 bases aligning to TRBD1. Losses at the gene ends were 6 bases for V and 4 bases for J; bases not matched to a gene: 8. The CDR3 totals 13 residues. Germline-derived CDR1 and CDR2 are SQVTM and ANQGSEA. The CDR3 region is CSVEWTGRYGYTF. The CDR3 coding sequence is TGCAGCGTCGAGTGGACAGGCCGCTATGGCTACACCTTC.

The chain is built from TRBV2 and TRBJ2-7, with D uncertain. Deletions cut 2 bases from V and 9 bases from J, with 8 bases between. This CDR3 has 11 residues. Germline V lookup: CDR1 SNHLY, CDR2 FYNNEI. This CDR3 reads CASSELVGQYF. The CDR3 region has the DNA TGTGCCAGCAGTGAACTTGTGGGGCAGTACTTC.

In DNA form, the CDR3 reads TGTGCCAGCAGTGAAGTGTCTAGCGGCCAAGAGACCCAGTACTTC. It translates to CASSEVSSGQETQYF. This sequence joins TRBV6-1 and TRBJ2-5; 7 nucleotides match TRBD2. Losses at the gene ends were 1 base for V and 1 base for J; bases not matched to a gene: 3. Germline values: CDR1 MNHNS, CDR2 SASEGT. This CDR3 region has 15 residues.

V usage is TRBV29-1 and J usage is TRBJ2-1; TRBD1 matches 8 bases. Germline-derived CDR1 and CDR2 are SQVTM and ANQGSEA. The CDR3 is made up of 10 amino acids. V gave up 6 bases and J gave up 14 bases; unmatched junction bases: 6. The CDR3 loop is CSVGGTGEFF. The CDR3 DNA sequence: TGCAGCGTGGGCGGGACAGGAGAGTTCTTC.

The chain links TRBV4-2 to TRBJ2-1; 8 nucleotides line up with TRBD1. The V gene end was trimmed by 0 bases and the J gene end by 1 base; junction bases not matched to a gene: 2. CDR3 length: 16 residues. Per germline, CDR1 LGHNA and CDR2 YNFKEQ. CDR3 loop: CASSQDRQGSYNEQFF. The DNA of the CDR3 is TGTGCCAGCAGCCAAGATCGACAGGGGTCCTACAATGAGCAGTTCTTC.

The V call is TRBV7-9, the J call TRBJ2-1, with D unclear. The CDR3 is 10 amino acids. CDR1 and CDR2 from the germline V gene are SEHNR and FQNEAQ (reference sequence). V lost 9 bases and J 10 bases, leaving 10 bases between the germline ends. The CDR3 DNA reads TGTGCCAGGAGAGCCCGGGAGCAGTTCTTC. The encoded protein is CARRAREQFF.

This sequence joins TRBV9 and TRBJ2-3, with 9 bases identical to TRBD2. Germline V gene data show CDR1 as SGDLS and CDR2 as YYNGEE. The CDR3 sequence is 16 residues long. The trim removed 3 bases at V and 2 bases at J, leaving 7 bases unmatched. CDR3 nucleotide sequence: TGTGCCAGCAGCGCACGAGCGGGGGGACCCACAGATACGCAGTATTTT. Its translation is CASSARAGGPTDTQYF.

This sequence joins TRBV7-3 and TRBJ2-7; 8 bases agree with TRBD2. The CDR3 is 15 residues long. Germline-derived CDR1 and CDR2 are SGHTA and FQGTGA. J lost 4 bases, V lost 0 bases, and 5 bases had no gene match. The CDR3 coding sequence is TGTGCCAGCAGCTTAACCGGGAGGGCCGGGTACGAGCAGTACTTC. Encoded protein: CASSLTGRAGYEQYF.

This clone was seen just once. V gene TRBV6-5 combines with J gene TRBJ2-7; D might be TRBD2 (6 bases). This CDR3 is built from 15 residues. Germline V gene sequence: CDR1 MNHEY, CDR2 SVGAGI. V shed 0 bases and J shed 4 bases, with 13 bases lying between them. The DNA of the CDR3 is TGTGCCAGCAGTTACTCGCGGGAAACTGATTACGAGCAGTACTTC. It yields the protein CASSYSRETDYEQYF.

This clone was recorded once. The V and J genes are TRBV5-4 and TRBJ2-1; unclear D gene. The germline V gene has CDR1 SGHNT and CDR2 YYREEE (reference sequence). V lost 0 bases and J lost 5, with 15 bases in between. This CDR3 is 16 amino acids long. CDR3 loop: CASSLVGEGLHNEQFF. The CDR3 region has the DNA TGTGCCAGCAGCTTGGTTGGGGAAGGCTTGCACAATGAGCAGTTCTTC.

This clone showed up just a few times. The rearrangement uses TRBV19 and TRBJ1-1; D might be TRBD1 (6 bases). Trimming removed 4 bases from V and 3 bases from J, with 15 bases in between. Germline assignment: CDR1 LNHDA and CDR2 SQIVND (reference sequence). CDR3 length: 15 residues. CDR3 nucleotides: TGTGCCAGTAGTACCCTTGACAGGTCCGACACTGAAGCTTTCTTT. Its translation: CASSTLDRSDTEAFF.

The CDR3, as DNA: TGTGCCAGCAGCGCAAAACCGGGACAGGGGTATGGAGGCAATCAGCCCCAGCATTTT. It encodes CASSAKPGQGYGGNQPQHF. V is TRBV7-6 and J is TRBJ1-5, with 10 bases identical to TRBD1. This CDR3 comprises 19 residues. V was pared by 5 bases and J by 2 bases, with 15 bases of the junction left unmatched. Germline V gene data show CDR1 as SGHVS and CDR2 as FNYEAQ.

The chain uses TRBV27 and TRBJ1-2, with TRBD1 matching over 10 bases. Germline V gene data show CDR1 as MNHEY and CDR2 as SMNVEV (reference sequence). This CDR3 is 17 amino acids long. The J segment lost 6 bases and the V segment lost 1 base, leaving 11 bases of the junction unmatched. The CDR3 reads CASSLFGETGGVNGYTF. The CDR3 DNA follows: TGTGCCAGCAGTTTATTTGGTGAGACAGGGGGCGTTAATGGCTACACCTTC.

The V and J genes are TRBV6-1 and TRBJ2-3; the D gene is possibly TRBD2 (8 bases). The germline V gene encodes CDR1 MNHNS and CDR2 SASEGT. The CDR3 contains 18 residues. Deletions cut 0 bases from V and 4 bases from J, with 20 bases between. The CDR3, as DNA: TGTGCCAGCAGTGAAGCTAGCGGGACAGTGGTAGCATCAGATACGCAGTATTTT. Amino acid sequence: CASSEASGTVVASDTQYF.

The V call is TRBV4-1, the J call TRBJ1-1; D might be TRBD1 (6 bases). Germline V gene sequence: CDR1 MGHRA, CDR2 YSYEKL. V lost 4 bases and J lost 4, with 10 bases in between. This CDR3 is built from 13 residues. The CDR3 DNA reads TGCGCCAGCAGCCCCGTAGGGGGCACTGAAGCTTTCTTT. Protein product: CASSPVGGTEAFF.

The CDR3 nucleotides read TGCGCCAGCAGCCAAGAGTTGGCGGGGGACCCGGGGGCGTGGAATGAGCAGTTCTTC. Its translation is CASSQELAGDPGAWNEQFF. The V call is TRBV4-3, the J call TRBJ2-1, with a weak D call TRBD2 (7 bases). V was trimmed by 0 bases and J by 7 bases, leaving 25 bases between them. The CDR3 covers 19 residues. The germline gives CDR1 LGHNA, CDR2 YSLEER.

The chain carries TRBV7-6 and TRBJ2-1, with D possibly TRBD1 on 10 matching bases. The CDR3 length is 20 residues. Per germline, CDR1 SGHVS and CDR2 FNYEAQ. Trimming shortened V by 4 bases and J by 7 bases, and 32 bases separated the two germline ends. Here the CDR3 reads CASSSPGTGDSGSRANEQFF. The CDR3 DNA is TGTGCCAGCAGCTCCCCCGGGACAGGGGATAGCGGGAGTCGGGCGAATGAGCAGTTCTTC.